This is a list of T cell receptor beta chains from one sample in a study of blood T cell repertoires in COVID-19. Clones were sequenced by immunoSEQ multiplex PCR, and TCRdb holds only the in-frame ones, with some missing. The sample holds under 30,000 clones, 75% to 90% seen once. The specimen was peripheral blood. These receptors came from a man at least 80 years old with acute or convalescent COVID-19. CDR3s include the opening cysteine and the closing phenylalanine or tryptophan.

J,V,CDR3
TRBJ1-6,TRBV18,CASSPLRGESYNSPLHF
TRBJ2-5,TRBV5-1,CASTPGALQETQYF
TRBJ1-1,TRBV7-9,CASSSRTGALDTEAFF
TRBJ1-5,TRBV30,CAWSATGGGQPQHF
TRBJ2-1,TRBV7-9,CASSQEVSNEQFF
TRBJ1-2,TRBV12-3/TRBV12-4,CASSPFQGGGYTF
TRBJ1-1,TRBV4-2,CASSQDQQAKGTFF
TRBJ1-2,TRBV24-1,CATSRDKKSNYGYTF
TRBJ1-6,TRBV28,CASSWGGTMQSPLHF
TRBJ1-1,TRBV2,CASRAPNTEAFF